This passage covers 30 T cell receptor beta chains from one sample sequenced in a study of blood T cell repertoires in COVID-19. The table came from immunoSEQ multiplex PCR; TCRdb's copy has only in-frame clones and leaves some out. This sample carries approximately 25,000 clones, over 60% of them seen once, and the ten largest clones take around two fifths. Sequenced input: peripheral blood. The receptors stem from an elderly woman with acute or convalescent COVID-19.

This chain links TRBV2 with TRBJ1-6, with a tentative D call TRBD1 (5 bases). Germline loops: CDR1 SNHLY, CDR2 FYNNEI. The CDR3 spans 15 residues. V was clipped by 9 bases and J by 0 bases, with 12 bases between them. CDR3 sequence: CARQASSSYNSPLHF. The CDR3 DNA reads as TGTGCCAGACAGGCTTCTAGCTCCTATAATTCACCCCTCCACTTT. The full variable domain, its missing parts supplied by reference TRBV2 and TRBJ1-6, is EPEVTQTPSHQVTQMGQEVILRCVPISNHLYFYWYRQILGQKVEFLVSFYNNEISEKSEIFDDQFSVERPDGSNFTLKIRSTKLEDSAMYFCARQASSSYNSPLHFGNGTRLTVT.

A few counts support this clone. The chain couples TRBV3-1 (or the pseudogene TRBV3-2) to TRBJ2-7; D is possibly TRBD2 (5 bases). CDR3 size: 13 residues. Trimming pared 4 bases from V and 6 bases from J, leaving 13 bases between. Germline-derived CDR1 and CDR2 are LGHDT and YNNKEL (reference sequence). CDR3 bases: TGTGCCAGCAGCCGGGCGGGTCCTGTCGAGCAGTACTTC. Amino acid sequence: CASSRAGPVEQYF.

As regards this clone: Distinct nucleotide sequences in the sample also encode this CDR3. The genes are TRBV18 and TRBJ1-2, with 8 bases fitting TRBD1. The junction had 3 bases not matched to a gene; V was cut back by 6 bases and J by 3 bases. This CDR3 is built from 13 residues. Germline CDR1 is KGHSH and CDR2 is LQKENI. CDR3 region: CASSEGQDYGYTF. The CDR3 DNA sequence: TGTGCCAGCTCGGAGGGACAGGACTATGGCTACACCTTC.

The chain carries TRBV25-1 and TRBJ1-2; D might be TRBD1 (5 bases). The germline CDR1 and CDR2 sequences are MGHDK and SYGVNS. The CDR3 is 11 amino acids. V was cut by 9 bases and J by 8 bases, with 13 bases left in between. CDR3 sequence reads: CARVGVRGYTF. CDR3 nucleotide sequence: TGTGCCAGAGTAGGGGTGCGGGGCTACACCTTC.

For this clone: One end of the junction varies from germline; a read error may be responsible. V is TRBV11-3 and J is TRBJ2-1; D tentatively reads TRBD1 or TRBD2 (6 bases each). The germline gives CDR1 SGHNT, CDR2 YENEEA. This CDR3 region has 13 residues. The CDR3 DNA reads TGTGCCAGCAGCCTAGAGGGGGGAGATGAGCAGTTCTTC. This gives the protein CASSLEGGDEQFF. Looking up the rest from reference TRBV11-3 and TRBJ2-1 gives the full variable domain: EAGVVQSPRYKIIEKKQPVAFWCNPISGHNTLYWYLQNLGQGPELLIRYENEEAVDDSQLPKDRFSAERLKGVDSTLKIQPAELGDSAVYLCASSLEGGDEQFFGPGTRLTVL.

This clone was seen only a few times. This chain links TRBV7-2 with TRBJ2-7, with 7 bases lining up with TRBD2. There are 13 residues in the CDR3. V was pared by 3 bases and J by 5 bases, with 4 bases of the junction left unmatched. Germline CDR1 is SGHTA and CDR2 is FQGNSA. The CDR3 sequence is CASSFWGGHEQYF. DNA for the CDR3: TGTGCCAGCAGCTTTTGGGGGGGACACGAGCAGTACTTC. Looking up the rest from reference TRBV7-2 and TRBJ2-7 gives the full variable domain: GAGVSQSPSNKVTEKGKDVELRCDPISGHTALYWYRQSLGQGLEFLIYFQGNSAPDKSGLPSDRFSAERTGGSVSTLTIQRTQQEDSAVYLCASSFWGGHEQYFGPGTRLTVT.

The J gene is TRBJ1-2, the V gene TRBV19; possibly TRBD1 for D (6 bases). The CDR3 is made up of 12 amino acids. Trimming left V 3 bases short and J 8 bases short, with 10 bases between. Germline V gene sequence: CDR1 LNHDA, CDR2 SQIVND (reference sequence). The CDR3 DNA follows: TGTGCCAGTAGTATGGGGGCGAGAGGCTACACCTTC. Its translation: CASSMGARGYTF. The full variable domain, rest sourced from reference TRBV19 and TRBJ1-2, is DGGITQSPKYLFRKEGQNVTLSCEQNLNHDAMYWYRQDPGQGLRLIYYSQIVNDFQKGDIAEGYSVSREKKESFPLTVTSAQKNPTAFYLCASSMGARGYTFGSGTRLTVV.

With respect to this clone: Other DNA sequences from this sample encode an identical CDR3 as well. V is TRBV10-3 and J is TRBJ1-5, with 9 positions matching TRBD1. Losses at the gene ends were 4 bases for V and 4 bases for J; bases not matched to a gene: 5. Germline assignment: CDR1 ENHRY and CDR2 SYGVKD. The CDR3 has 15 residues. The CDR3 spells CAISGGQGLNQPQHF. As DNA, the CDR3 is TGTGCCATCAGTGGGGGACAGGGTCTGAATCAGCCCCAGCATTTT.

This clone was observed a single time. The rearrangement joins TRBV4-1 to TRBJ2-3; the match to TRBD1 covers 7 bases. V gave up 0 bases and J gave up 2 bases; unmatched junction bases: 5. This CDR3 contains 16 residues. The germline V gene encodes CDR1 MGHRA and CDR2 YSYEKL. Here the CDR3 DNA reads TGCGCCAGCAGCCAAGATCTGGGACAGTCCACAGATACGCAGTATTTT. This encodes CASSQDLGQSTDTQYF.

J is TRBJ2-3 and V is TRBV19; the match to TRBD2 covers 10 bases. V lost 7 bases and J lost 4; bases outside the gene matches: 8. CDR1 and CDR2 from the germline V gene are LNHDA and SQIVND (reference sequence). This CDR3 comprises 15 residues. The chain's CDR3 is CASTRSGRSSDTQYF. The CDR3 DNA is TGTGCCAGTACCCGTAGCGGGAGGAGCTCAGATACGCAGTATTTT.

The DNA of the CDR3 is TGTGCCAGCAGGGGAACAGGGGGGCCCCAGCATTTT. It encodes CASRGTGGPQHF. The rearrangement joins TRBV2 to TRBJ1-5; 8 positions match TRBD1. The CDR3 runs to 12 residues. CDR1 is SNHLY, CDR2 FYNNEI, per germline. V lost 6 bases and J lost 9; bases outside the gene matches: 4.

The J gene is TRBJ2-7, the V gene TRBV5-1, with TRBD2 matching over 14 bases. The CDR3 consists of 15 residues. Germline trimming cut 4 bases from V and 4 bases from J; bases unmatched to any gene: 4. Germline V gene sequence: CDR1 SGHRS, CDR2 YFSETQ. Here the CDR3 reads CASSKGLAGVYEQYF. In DNA, the CDR3 is TGCGCCAGCAGCAAGGGACTAGCGGGGGTTTACGAGCAGTACTTC. Combining the CDR3 with reference TRBV5-1 and TRBJ2-7 gives the whole variable domain KAGVTQTPRYLIKTRGQQVTLSCSPISGHRSVSWYQQTPGQGLQFLFEYFSETQRNKGNFPGRFSGRQFSNSRSEMNVSTLELGDSALYLCASSKGLAGVYEQYFGPGTRLTVT.

The chain recombines TRBV5-1 with TRBJ2-3, with D possibly being TRBD1 (6 bases). The CDR3 covers 14 residues. Germline CDR1 reads SGHRS; CDR2 reads YFSETQ. Trimming pared 3 bases from V and 6 bases from J, leaving 14 bases between. CDR3 sequence reads: CASSSTPGADTQYF. The CDR3 coding sequence is TGCGCCAGCAGCTCGACACCAGGGGCTGATACGCAGTATTTT.

The rearrangement links TRBV5-1 to TRBJ2-7, with 10 bases identical to TRBD1. CDR1 is SGHRS and CDR2 is YFSETQ in the germline V gene. CDR3 length: 16 residues. Losses at the gene ends were 3 bases for V and 7 bases for J; bases not matched to a gene: 13. CDR3 in DNA: TGCGCCAGCAGCTCGGATTCCGGGACAGGGGAGGGGGAGCAGTACTTC. Amino acid sequence: CASSSDSGTGEGEQYF.

On this clone itself: The same CDR3 also results from other DNA sequences found in this sample. This chain links TRBV30 with TRBJ2-7; the match to TRBD1 covers 11 bases. Trimming cost V 5 bases and J 3 bases; bases outside gene matches: 0. From germline, CDR1 is GTSNPN and CDR2 SVGIG (reference sequence). The CDR3 covers 12 residues. DNA of the CDR3: TGTGCCTGGGGGACAGGGGGCTACGAGCAGTACTTC. The encoded protein is CAWGTGGYEQYF.

The rearrangement links TRBV15 to TRBJ1-2; 7 nucleotides agree with TRBD1. The CDR3 runs to 14 residues. Germline-derived CDR1 and CDR2 are LNHNV and YYDKDF (reference sequence). The V gene end was trimmed by 4 bases and the J gene end by 3 bases; junction bases not matched to a gene: 5. CDR3 amino acids: CATSIDRADYGYTF. The DNA for the CDR3 is TGTGCCACCAGCATCGACAGGGCCGACTATGGCTACACCTTC.

This chain connects TRBV14 to TRBJ2-3; TRBD2 aligns across 7 bases. The length of the CDR3 is 17 residues. From germline, CDR1 is SGHDN and CDR2 FVKESK. V was pared by 3 bases and J by 0 bases, with 9 bases of the junction left unmatched. CDR3 region: CASSHLAELSSTDTQYF. CDR3 nucleotide sequence: TGTGCCAGCAGCCACCTAGCGGAACTCTCTAGCACAGATACGCAGTATTTT. The variable domain in full, with the rest retrieved from reference TRBV14 and TRBJ2-3, is EAGVTQFPSHSVIEKGQTVTLRCDPISGHDNLYWYRRVMGKEIKFLLHFVKESKQDESGMPNNRFLAERTGGTYSTLKVQPAELEDSGVYFCASSHLAELSSTDTQYFGPGTRLTVL.

In its sample, this clone was seen a few times. This rearrangement joins TRBV13 to TRBJ2-3; D perhaps matches TRBD2 (6 bases). The CDR3 spans 16 residues. The V end was cut by 2 bases, the J end by 2 bases, with 14 bases between. CDR1 is PRHDT and CDR2 is FYEKMQ in the germline V gene (reference sequence). The CDR3 here is CASSLIWAGNTDTQYF. Written as DNA, the CDR3 is TGTGCCAGCAGCTTAATTTGGGCGGGGAACACAGATACGCAGTATTTT. Full variable domain (remainder filled in from reference TRBV13 and TRBJ2-3): AAGVIQSPRHLIKEKRETATLKCYPIPRHDTVYWYQQGPGQDPQFLISFYEKMQSDKGSIPDRFSAQQFSDYHSELNMSSLELGDSALYFCASSLIWAGNTDTQYFGPGTRLTVL.

This clone was detected only a few times. V is TRBV18 and J is TRBJ2-7; 10 bases align to TRBD2. With V trimmed by 5 bases and J by 3 bases, 7 bases remained unmatched. The germline V gene encodes CDR1 KGHSH and CDR2 LQKENI. The CDR3 covers 15 residues. CDR3 loop: CASSLGSSGGYEQYF. The CDR3 DNA reads TGTGCCAGCTCATTAGGGTCTAGCGGGGGCTACGAGCAGTACTTC.

The chain couples TRBV15 to TRBJ2-7; no clear D gene. CDR3 length: 13 amino acids. The V end was cut by 0 bases, the J end by 3 bases, with 6 bases between. From germline, CDR1 is LNHNV and CDR2 YYDKDF (reference sequence). The CDR3 sequence is CATSRDSGYEQYF. The CDR3 nucleotides read TGTGCCACCAGCAGAGACTCGGGCTACGAGCAGTACTTC. Full variable domain (outside the CDR3, taken from reference TRBV15 and TRBJ2-7): DAMVIQNPRYQVTQFGKPVTLSCSQTLNHNVMYWYQQKSSQAPKLLFHYYDKDFNNEADTPDNFQSRRPNTSFCFLDIRSPGLGDTAMYLCATSRDSGYEQYFGPGTRLTVT.

The chain uses TRBV7-9 and TRBJ2-5; 9 nucleotides match TRBD2. Germline loops: CDR1 SEHNR, CDR2 FQNEAQ (reference sequence). Germline trimming cut 4 bases from V and 5 bases from J; bases unmatched to any gene: 8. The CDR3 extends over 15 amino acids. The CDR3 DNA is TGTGCCAGCAGCTCCCCTCCGCGGGGGGGGGAGACCCAGTACTTC. It is translated as CASSSPPRGGETQYF.

The CDR3 coding sequence is TGTGCCAGTAGCAAGGGAGGGAGCTCCTACGAGCAGTACTTC. Residues: CASSKGGSSYEQYF. This chain links TRBV19 with TRBJ2-7; 7 nucleotides line up with TRBD2. This CDR3 has 14 amino acids. Germline loops: CDR1 LNHDA, CDR2 SQIVND (reference sequence). The junction had 5 bases not matched to a gene; V was cut back by 6 bases and J by 0 bases.

This clone was seen only a few times. The DNA for the CDR3 is TGCAGTGCTAGTGATACAGGTTACACCTACGAGCAGTACTTC. Residues: CSASDTGYTYEQYF. The V gene is TRBV20-1, the J gene TRBJ2-7; maybe TRBD1 (5 bases). The V and J ends lost 3 bases and 2 bases respectively, with 14 bases between them. The CDR3 has 14 amino acids. Per the germline V gene, CDR1 is DFQATT and CDR2 is SNEGSKA (reference sequence).

This clone was seen only once. The V and J genes are TRBV19 and TRBJ2-7; 8 bases are a match to TRBD2. Trimming removed 4 bases from V and 0 bases from J; junction bases left unmatched: 2. Germline V CDR1 and CDR2: LNHDA, SQIVND (reference sequence). The length of the CDR3 is 14 residues. CDR3 protein: CASSRTSGSYEQYF. The CDR3 DNA reads as TGTGCCAGTAGTAGAACTAGCGGCTCCTACGAGCAGTACTTC.

This clone was counted a single time. CDR3: CAISELLAGDTQYF. The CDR3 bases are TGTGCCATCAGTGAGTTACTAGCGGGAGATACGCAGTATTTT. V gene TRBV10-3 combines with J gene TRBJ2-3; 9 bases match TRBD2. The trim removed 1 base at V and 5 bases at J, leaving 1 base unmatched. This CDR3 contains 14 residues. The V gene's germline CDR1 is ENHRY and CDR2 SYGVKD.

The chain joins TRBV5-1 to TRBJ1-2; no firm D call. This CDR3 region has 16 residues. Germline V gives CDR1 SGHRS, CDR2 YFSETQ. V gave up 4 bases and J gave up 3 bases, with 19 bases separating them. CDR3 coding DNA: TGCGCCAGCAGCCCCCGCGAGGGCGGAGTGGACTATGGCTACACCTTC. This encodes CASSPREGGVDYGYTF.

CDR3 DNA: TGTGCCAGCAGTTACGGGGAAGGGACAGGACAGCCCCAGCATTTT. Its translation is CASSYGEGTGQPQHF. The chain links TRBV6-5 to TRBJ1-5; 8 nucleotides align to TRBD1. Germline CDR1 MNHEY, CDR2 SVGAGI. This CDR3 spans 15 amino acids. The V segment lost 2 bases and the J segment 7 bases; nucleotides outside the gene matches: 7.

This clone occurred a few times. The chain combines TRBV7-9 with TRBJ2-5, with 8 nucleotides matching TRBD2. Germline V gene data show CDR1 as SEHNR and CDR2 as FQNEAQ (reference sequence). The CDR3 spans 13 residues. Unmatched junction bases numbered 6, after V lost 8 bases and J lost 4 bases. The chain's CDR3 is CASEALAGETQYF. The CDR3 DNA is TGTGCCAGCGAGGCCCTAGCGGGAGAGACCCAGTACTTC.

J is TRBJ1-2 and V is TRBV18; tentative D call: TRBD1 (5 bases). The germline V gene has CDR1 KGHSH and CDR2 LQKENI. Trimming left V 2 bases short and J 3 bases short, with 10 bases between. The CDR3 runs to 14 residues. The CDR3, as DNA: TGTGCCAGCTCACCATCGCGGGGGGACTATGGCTACACCTTC. Encoded protein: CASSPSRGDYGYTF.

V usage is TRBV7-9 and J usage is TRBJ2-5; 13 nucleotides match TRBD2. The CDR3 runs to 16 residues. CDR1 and CDR2 from the germline V gene are SEHNR and FQNEAQ (reference sequence). V lost 5 bases to trimming and J lost 3 bases; unmatched junction nucleotides: 6. The CDR3, as DNA: TGTGCCAGCAGCCTCACTAGCGGGGGGGCGGAAGAGACCCAGTACTTC. Its protein product is CASSLTSGGAEETQYF.